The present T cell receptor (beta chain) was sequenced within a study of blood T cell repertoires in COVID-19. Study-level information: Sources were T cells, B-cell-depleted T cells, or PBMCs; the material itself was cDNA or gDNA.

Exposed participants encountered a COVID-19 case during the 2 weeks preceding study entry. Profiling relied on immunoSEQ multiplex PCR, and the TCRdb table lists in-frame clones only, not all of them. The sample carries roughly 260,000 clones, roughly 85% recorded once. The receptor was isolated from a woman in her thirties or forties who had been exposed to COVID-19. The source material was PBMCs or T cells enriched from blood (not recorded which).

The CDR3 bases are TGTGCCAGCAGTAGAGGACAGGGCCAATACAATGAGCAGTTCTTC. This gives the protein CASSRGQGQYNEQFF. The rearrangement joins TRBV6-5 to TRBJ2-1; 8 nucleotides line up with TRBD1. Germline-derived CDR1 and CDR2 are MNHEY and SVGAGI. V lost 5 bases, J lost 4 bases, and 7 bases stayed unmatched. CDR3 size: 15 residues.